The present entry profiles one TCR beta chain with its context. Its cognate antigen is unknown. This specimen belongs to a study of T cells in localized non-small cell lung cancer. The table came from immunoSEQ multiplex PCR; TCRdb's copy has only in-frame clones and leaves some out. This sample yields approximately 23,000 clones, of which about 89% are seen a single time; roughly 14% belongs to the top ten. General observations from the study: Without multi-region sequencing, intratumor heterogeneity could not be excluded. The study linked higher blood T cell density to longer overall survival. Maximal T cell clonality occurred in uninvolved adjacent lung, with tumor ranking below it. The appearance of a median around 57 of the top 100 tumor clones was seen in adjacent lung.

Trimming cost V 7 bases and J 7 bases; bases outside gene matches: 19. CDR1 SGHTS and CDR2 YDEGEE come from the germline V gene. The CDR3 sequence is 18 residues long. The genes are TRBV5-8 and TRBJ2-1; 11 bases agree with TRBD1. The sample here was peripheral blood, taken before any cancer treatment. This TCR was recovered from a male donor older than 55 with stage I lung adenocarcinoma. The CDR3 region is CASGQGAMGVGGLNEQFF. The CDR3 bases are TGTGCCAGCGGACAGGGGGCTATGGGAGTTGGGGGCCTTAATGAGCAGTTCTTC.